These 11 T cell receptor beta chains share one sample of origin, sequenced in a study of radiation and T cells in renal cell carcinoma. The table came from immunoSEQ multiplex PCR; TCRdb's copy has only in-frame clones and leaves some out. The sample lists 150,000 or so clones, 88% occurring once. Time point defined: baseline pretreatment blood. Treatment indicated: 15 Gy SBRT to primary tumor, nephrectomy 4 weeks later. The specimen was blood, collected from a patient whose treatment included radiotherapy and nephrectomy. These receptors were collected from a woman aged 65 to 85 with renal cell carcinoma.

The V and J genes are TRBV5-1 and TRBJ1-1; perhaps TRBD1 as D (6 bases). Germline CDR1 SGHRS, CDR2 YFSETQ. The CDR3 extends over 14 amino acids. The germline V and J ends were trimmed by 3 bases and 1 base, with 10 bases remaining between them. The CDR3 coding sequence is TGCGCCAGCAGCTCACAGGGAGCGAACACTGAAGCTTTCTTT. Protein: CASSSQGANTEAFF. Looking up the rest from reference TRBV5-1 and TRBJ1-1 gives the full variable domain: KAGVTQTPRYLIKTRGQQVTLSCSPISGHRSVSWYQQTPGQGLQFLFEYFSETQRNKGNFPGRFSGRQFSNSRSEMNVSTLELGDSALYLCASSSQGANTEAFFGQGTRLTVV.

The chain links TRBV28 to TRBJ2-7, with D possibly being TRBD2 (6 bases). Trimming shortened V by 6 bases and J by 3 bases, and 15 bases separated the two germline ends. The V gene's germline CDR1 is MDHEN and CDR2 SYDVKM. This CDR3 comprises 14 residues. The CDR3 nucleotides read TGTGCCAGCAGGTCCGGGACTCAGTTCTACGAGCAGTACTTC. This encodes CASRSGTQFYEQYF. The entire variable domain, with the rest obtained from reference TRBV28 and TRBJ2-7, is as follows: DVKVTQSSRYLVKRTGEKVFLECVQDMDHENMFWYRQDPGLGLRLIYFSYDVKMKEKGDIPEGYSVSREKKERFSLILESASTNQTSMYLCASRSGTQFYEQYFGPGTRLTVT.

The chain uses TRBV7-3 and TRBJ2-7; 12 bases align to TRBD1. The V and J ends lost 6 bases and 3 bases, in that order; junction bases with no gene match: 12. The CDR3 has 17 amino acids. Germline V CDR1 and CDR2: SGHTA, FQGTGA. The CDR3 region has the DNA TGTGCCAGCAGTCTCACGGGACAGGGGGCACGTGGCTACGAGCAGTACTTC. It is translated as CASSLTGQGARGYEQYF.

This clone occurred a few times. The chain is built from TRBV7-3 and TRBJ1-2; the D is unclear. The CDR3 spans 13 residues. V was cut by 1 base and J by 2 bases, with 5 bases left in between. Per the germline V gene, CDR1 is SGHTA and CDR2 is FQGTGA. CDR3 residues: CASSLIGNYGYTF. DNA for the CDR3: TGTGCCAGCAGCTTAATTGGAAACTATGGCTACACCTTC.

The rearrangement joins TRBV18 to TRBJ1-2; no firm D call. This CDR3 comprises 15 residues. The V and J ends lost 3 bases and 2 bases respectively, with 13 bases between them. The germline gives CDR1 KGHSH, CDR2 LQKENI. The CDR3 sequence is CASSPGPNLNYGYTF. CDR3 sequence (DNA): TGTGCCAGCTCACCCGGGCCCAATCTGAACTATGGCTACACCTTC.

The chain links TRBV10-3 to TRBJ2-7, with D perhaps matching TRBD1 or TRBD2 (5 bases each). The CDR3 runs to 13 residues. The germline V and J ends were trimmed by 6 bases and 0 bases, with 9 bases remaining between them. The germline CDR1 and CDR2 sequences are ENHRY and SYGVKD. The CDR3 bases are TGTGCCATCAGGGGGGACCGCTCCTACGAGCAGTACTTC. Translation: CAIRGDRSYEQYF.

The V and J genes are TRBV5-1 and TRBJ2-2, with D perhaps matching TRBD1 (5 bases). Trimming took 1 base from V and 3 from J, leaving 10 bases between them. Germline-derived CDR1 and CDR2 are SGHRS and YFSETQ. The CDR3 covers 15 residues. The CDR3 spells CASSLLRVDTGELFF. CDR3 nucleotide sequence: TGCGCCAGCAGCTTGCTCAGGGTGGACACCGGGGAGCTGTTTTTT. Variable domain in full (rest from reference TRBV5-1 and TRBJ2-2): KAGVTQTPRYLIKTRGQQVTLSCSPISGHRSVSWYQQTPGQGLQFLFEYFSETQRNKGNFPGRFSGRQFSNSRSEMNVSTLELGDSALYLCASSLLRVDTGELFFGEGSRLTVL.

A few counts support this clone. The DNA for the CDR3 is TGCGCCAGCACGAACCAGGGAGAAAAGACTGAAGCTTTCTTT. Translated: CASTNQGEKTEAFF. This rearrangement joins TRBV5-1 to TRBJ1-1; D might be TRBD1 (5 bases). CDR3 size: 14 residues. CDR1 is SGHRS, CDR2 YFSETQ, per germline. Trimming removed 6 bases at V and 5 bases at J, with 17 bases between.

The rearrangement links TRBV4-3 to TRBJ2-7; 8 bases align to TRBD1. The length of the CDR3 is 15 residues. The germline CDR1 and CDR2 sequences are LGHNA and YSLEER. V trimming: 0 bases; J trimming: 5 bases; junction bases outside the gene matches: 6. The CDR3 DNA sequence: TGCGCCAGCAGCCAAGAGGGCCAGGGGGCCCACGAGCAGTACTTC. This sequence encodes CASSQEGQGAHEQYF.

The rearrangement links TRBV4-1 to TRBJ1-4; D not resolved. The V end was cut by 1 base, the J end by 5 bases, with 14 bases between. The CDR3 is 16 residues long. Germline CDR1 and CDR2: MGHRA and YSYEKL. The CDR3 DNA reads TGCGCCAGCAGCCAAGGTCAAGGCGTTATAAATGAAAAACTGTTTTTT. This codes for CASSQGQGVINEKLFF.

V gene TRBV21-1 combines with J gene TRBJ1-1; the D segment call TRBD1 is taken from the table without a DNA check. TRBV21-1 is termed a pseudogene. CDR3 length equals 13 residues. The chain's CDR3 is CASSARRHHEAFF. The CDR3 bases are TGTGCCAGCAGCGCCCGCCGACACCACGAAGCTTTCTTT.